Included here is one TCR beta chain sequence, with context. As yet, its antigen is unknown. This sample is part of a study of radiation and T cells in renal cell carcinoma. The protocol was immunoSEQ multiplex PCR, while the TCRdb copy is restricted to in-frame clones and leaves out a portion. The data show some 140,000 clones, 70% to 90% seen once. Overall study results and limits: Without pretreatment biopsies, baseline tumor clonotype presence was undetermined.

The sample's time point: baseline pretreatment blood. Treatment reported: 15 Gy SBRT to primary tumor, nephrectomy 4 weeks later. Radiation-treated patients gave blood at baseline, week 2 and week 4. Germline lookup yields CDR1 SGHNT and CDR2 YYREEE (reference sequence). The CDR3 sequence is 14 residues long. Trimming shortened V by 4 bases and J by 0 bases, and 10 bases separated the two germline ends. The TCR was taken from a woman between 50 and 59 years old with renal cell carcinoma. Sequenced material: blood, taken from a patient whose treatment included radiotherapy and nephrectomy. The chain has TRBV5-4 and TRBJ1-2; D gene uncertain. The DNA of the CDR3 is TGTGCCAGCAGCCGAGGCTCATCTAACTATGGCTACACCTTC. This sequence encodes CASSRGSSNYGYTF.